A selection of T cell receptor beta chains follows, all from one sample in a study of control samples from healthy donors and cancer patients. Libraries were prepared by immunoSEQ multiplex PCR; TCRdb keeps only in-frame clonotypes and omits some of them. The sample holds 120,000 or so clones, roughly 84% seen once. Sequenced: blood. These receptors all stem from a man aged 40-49 years in good health. CDR3s include the opening cysteine and the closing phenylalanine or tryptophan. A D gene is named only where the DNA matches it firmly. Not every row has a clone size; where given, it reads once, few, many or a size class.

d_call,clone_size,j_call,v_call,cdr3_aa,cdr3_nt
TRBD1,-,TRBJ2-6,TRBV5-6,CASSRQGSGANVLTF,TGTGCCAGCAGTCGACAGGGCTCTGGGGCCAACGTCCTGACTTTC
-,-,TRBJ1-5,TRBV15,CATSREVEGSQPQHF,TGTGCCACCAGCAGAGAAGTCGAGGGAAGTCAGCCCCAGCATTTT
TRBD2,-,TRBJ2-3,TRBV12-3/TRBV12-4,CASSYRTSMQYF,TGTGCCAGCAGTTACCGGACTAGTATGCAGTATTTT
TRBD1,-,TRBJ1-2,TRBV25-1,CASSATGVAGMSYTF,TGTGCCAGCAGTGCGACAGGGGTAGCGGGTATGAGCTACACCTTC
-,-,TRBJ2-2,TRBV6-5,CASLGQGSTGELFF,TGTGCCAGCCTTGGCCAGGGAAGCACCGGGGAGCTGTTTTTT
-,-,TRBJ1-1,TRBV19,CASSIAFMNTEAFF,TGTGCCAGTAGTATCGCCTTTATGAACACTGAAGCTTTCTTT
-,once,TRBJ2-7,TRBV15,CATSRDGTYEQYF,TGTGCCACCAGCAGAGATGGAACCTACGAGCAGTACTTC
TRBD1,-,TRBJ2-4,TRBV25-1,CASSDLRGRGNNIQYF,TGTGCCAGCAGTGACCTTCGGGGCAGGGGGAATAACATTCAGTACTTC
-,-,TRBJ2-1,TRBV4-3,CASSQTTVRGAGRNEQFF,TGCGCCAGCAGCCAAACCACCGTTCGGGGGGCGGGGAGGAATGAGCAGTTCTTC
-,-,TRBJ1-5,TRBV19,CASRRDINQPQHF,TGTGCCAGTAGGCGGGACATAAATCAGCCCCAGCATTTT
TRBD1,-,TRBJ1-1,TRBV13,CASSSYRGARSTEAFF,TGTGCCAGCAGCTCGTACAGGGGCGCCCGGAGCACTGAAGCTTTCTTT
TRBD2,once,TRBJ2-1,TRBV27,CASSTRGLSGVTYNEQFF,TGTGCCAGCAGTACCAGGGGCCTTAGCGGGGTAACCTACAATGAGCAGTTCTTC
-,once,TRBJ1-6,TRBV7-3,CASSSLYSSPLHF,TGTGCCAGCAGCTCACTATATAGTTCACCCCTCCACTTT
-,-,TRBJ2-2,TRBV7-8,CASKGRFTGELFF,TGTGCCAGCAAGGGGCGGTTCACCGGGGAGCTGTTTTTT
-,-,TRBJ1-2,TRBV12-3/TRBV12-4,CASSYRQFYGYTF,TGTGCCAGCAGTTACCGACAGTTTTATGGCTACACCTTC
-,-,TRBJ1-5,TRBV19,CASSSQGVQPQHF,TGTGCCAGTAGTTCACAGGGAGTGCAGCCCCAGCATTTT
-,-,TRBJ2-5,TRBV7-2,CASSLGWGYLETQYF,TGTGCCAGCAGCTTAGGGTGGGGCTATCTGGAGACCCAGTACTTC
-,-,TRBJ1-1,TRBV12-5,CASGLVLGTLQGRNTEAFF,TGTGCTAGTGGTTTGGTGCTCGGGACCCTCCAGGGTAGGAACACTGAAGCTTTCTTT
-,-,TRBJ1-1,TRBV7-2,CASSLGGGDTEAFF,TGTGCCAGCAGCTTGGGCGGTGGGGACACTGAAGCTTTCTTT
-,-,TRBJ1-4,TRBV4-3,CASSPQWAATNEKLFF,TGCGCCAGCAGCCCCCAGTGGGCAGCAACTAATGAAAAACTGTTTTTT
-,-,TRBJ2-7,TRBV6-2/TRBV6-3,CASSTPSFYEQYF,TGTGCCAGCAGTACCCCTAGTTTCTACGAGCAGTACTTC
-,once,TRBJ1-4,TRBV30,CAWNPPLRRANEKLFF,TGTGCCTGGAACCCCCCTCTCCGGAGGGCTAATGAAAAACTGTTTTTT
-,-,TRBJ2-7,TRBV7-2,CASSFEPTGGNEQYF,TGTGCCAGCAGTTTCGAACCGACCGGGGGAAACGAGCAGTACTTC
-,-,TRBJ1-2,TRBV29-1,CSVNDWAYGYTF,TGCAGCGTAAACGACTGGGCCTATGGCTACACCTTC
TRBD2,-,TRBJ2-5,TRBV6-2/TRBV6-3,CASRPQLAGGPVGTQYF,TGTGCCAGCAGACCTCAACTAGCGGGGGGTCCCGTAGGGACCCAGTACTTC
-,few,TRBJ2-4,TRBV18,CASSPEGNIQYF,TGTGCCAGCTCACCAGAGGGAAACATTCAGTACTTC
-,-,TRBJ1-6,TRBV6-5,CASSYNTRSPLHF,TGTGCCAGCAGTTACAACACCAGATCACCCCTCCACTTT
-,-,TRBJ2-2,TRBV7-3,CASSLIPINTGELFF,TGTGCCAGCAGCTTAATTCCCATTAACACCGGGGAGCTGTTTTTT
-,-,TRBJ1-1,TRBV11-3,CASSLGGALNTEAFF,TGTGCCAGCAGCTTAGGAGGGGCCTTGAACACTGAAGCTTTCTTT